A selection of T cell receptor beta chains follows, all from one sample in a study of response to subunit inactivated influenza vaccine. MiXCR, applied by TCRdb to the RT-PCR reads, yields one record per CDR3 protein. The table records hundreds of thousands of distinct CDR3 sequences, just over 20% of them present only once. Here the sequenced sample was PBMCs from blood, taken less than 22 months after vaccination. These receptors all come from a man aged 50 to 69 who received an inactivated influenza vaccine. Both conserved end residues are part of each CDR3. A D gene is named only where the DNA matches it firmly. Clone size is not always given. Where it is, it says once, few, many or a class for expanded clones.

clone_size	v_call	d_call	j_call	cdr3_nt	cdr3_aa
few	TRBV9	TRBD2	TRBJ2-7	TGTGCCAGCAGCGCGCAGGGACTAGCGGTAAACGAGCAGTACTTC	CASSAQGLAVNEQYF
.	TRBV7-2	.	TRBJ1-1	TGTGCCAGCAGCTTAGTTCGGCAGGGGCACACTGAAGCTTTCTTT	CASSLVRQGHTEAFF
few	TRBV19	.	TRBJ1-5	TGTGCCAGTAGTATAGGGCGGTGGCCGAGCAATCAGCCCCAGCATTTT	CASSIGRWPSNQPQHF
few	TRBV7-9	TRBD2	TRBJ2-2	TGTGCCAGCAGCCCTAGCGGGAGGAGTTTCGGGGAGCTGTTTTTT	CASSPSGRSFGELFF
.	TRBV24-1	.	TRBJ1-1	TGTGCCACCAGTGATTTGCGGTTTACTTCTGAAGCTTTCTTT	CATSDLRFTSEAFF
few	TRBV27	.	TRBJ1-2	TGTGCCAGCAGTTTTGGTCGATCGAGCTATGGCTACACCTTC	CASSFGRSSYGYTF
many	TRBV4-1	.	TRBJ1-5	TGCGCCAGCAGCCAAGTAGACACCAATCAGCCCCAGCATTTT	CASSQVDTNQPQHF
.	TRBV6-5	.	TRBJ2-1	TGTGCCAGCAGTTACTCGATATCTAGCGTTTCCTACAATGAGCAGTTCTTC	CASSYSISSVSYNEQFF
few	TRBV7-8	.	TRBJ1-5	TGTGCCAGCAGCTTAACCAGGGGCGAAAATCAGCCCCAGCATTTT	CASSLTRGENQPQHF
many	TRBV7-8	.	TRBJ1-1	TGTGCCAGCAGCTTAGCGGGGGCCAACACTGAAGCTTTCTTT	CASSLAGANTEAFF
few	TRBV7-9	.	TRBJ2-5	TGTGCCAGCAGCTTAGTAGGAGGGTTGGAGACCCAGTACTTC	CASSLVGGLETQYF
.	TRBV10-3	TRBD1	TRBJ2-7	TGTGCCATCAGACCCGGGACAGGGTTGGGCGAGCAGTACTTC	CAIRPGTGLGEQYF
.	TRBV11-2	TRBD2	TRBJ2-7	TGTGCCAGCAGCGGACTAGCGGCCTACGAGCAGTACTTC	CASSGLAAYEQYF
few	TRBV7-2	.	TRBJ2-2	TGTGCCAGCAGCATCAGGGGACTTCCTAACACCGGGGAGCTGTTTTTT	CASSIRGLPNTGELFF
.	TRBV20-1	TRBD1	TRBJ1-1	TGCAGTGCTAGACGTCCCGGGACAGGGTTTGAAGCTTTCTTT	CSARRPGTGFEAFF
few	TRBV20-1	TRBD1	TRBJ2-3	TGCAGTGCTAGAGGGGACAGGGGGCGATCGAAGTATTTT	CSARGDRGRSKYF
.	TRBV29-1	TRBD2	TRBJ2-1	TGCAGCGTTGTAAGGCGGGAGGGCCCGGGCAATGAGCAGTTCTTC	CSVVRREGPGNEQFF
.	TRBV7-9	.	TRBJ1-2	TGTGCCAGCAGCTTAGGAGGGACTAACTATGGCTACACCTTC	CASSLGGTNYGYTF
many	TRBV12-3/TRBV12-4	.	TRBJ1-2	TGTGCCAGCAGTGGGGGCGGGGGGCGAATTGGTGGCTACACCTTC	CASSGGGGRIGGYTF
.	TRBV21-1	.	TRBJ2-7	TGTGCCAGCAGCAAAGGTGGGGGGGGCGAGCAGTACTTC	CASSKGGGGEQYF